This TCR beta chain was retrieved from a study of identical twins. General study points: Twins' surplus sharing was weaker for beta out-of-frame sequences.

V lost 0 bases to trimming and J lost 4 bases, with 10 bases between them. CDR3 length equals 14 residues. Germline-derived CDR1 and CDR2 are SGHTA and FQGNSA. A word on this clonotype: Antigen: not known.

MiXCR was run by TCRdb on the 5' RACE reads, yielding one entry per CDR3 protein. The profile shows about 520,000 distinct CDR3 sequences, approximately 22% of them singletons. These data also featured in a second study, about T cells expressing NK-cell markers. As that study records: Beta-chain profiling covered CD3+CD56+NKG2C+, CD3+CD56+NKG2C- and CD3+CD56-NKG2C+ sorted subsets. Dominance of the CD3+CD56-NKG2C+ fraction by these clonotypes also held in a handful of donors.

This receptor was taken from a woman younger than 35 in good health. The chain links TRBV7-2 to TRBJ2-7, with D uncertain. Sequenced: CD4+ T cells sorted from blood. CDR3 loop: CASSLASDPYEQYF. The DNA of the CDR3 is TGTGCCAGCAGCTTAGCCAGTGACCCGTACGAGCAGTACTTC.